These 21 T cell receptor beta chains came from one sample sequenced in a study of control samples from healthy donors and cancer patients (dated by TCRdb to about 2020). Libraries came from the immunoSEQ multiplex PCR assay. In its TCRdb copy, this immuneACCESS table keeps in-frame sequences only and misses some clones. Where compared with another copy, unresolved V genes explain less than half of these, and the others have no known cause. This sample is represented by some 410,000 clones; around nine tenths of them were singletons. The top ten clonotypes cover roughly 6.4% of the sample. The specimen was PBMCs. The receptors originated from a man in his forties with head and neck cancer.

The J gene is TRBJ2-2, the V gene TRBV28; D may match TRBD1 or TRBD2 (5 bases each). V was cut by 1 base and J by 11 bases, with 11 bases left in between. The germline V gene encodes CDR1 MDHEN and CDR2 SYDVKM. The CDR3 has 13 residues. This chain's CDR3 is CASSLSGTAELFF. CDR3 DNA: TGTGCCAGCAGTTTATCCGGGACGGCCGAGCTGTTTTTT.

This sequence joins TRBV4-3 and TRBJ2-5; D call uncertain. Trimming left V 4 bases short and J 1 base short, with 13 bases between. CDR3 length equals 15 residues. CDR1 LGHNA and CDR2 YSLEER come from the germline V gene. CDR3 loop: CASSLVSEAQETQYF. The CDR3 DNA follows: TGCGCCAGCAGCCTCGTCTCTGAGGCCCAAGAGACCCAGTACTTC.

CDR3 nucleotide sequence: TGTGCCAGCAGTAGGGACAGTAGCAATCAGCCCCAGCATTTT. Translating it yields CASSRDSSNQPQHF. The chain couples TRBV6-6 to TRBJ1-5; 7 bases agree with TRBD1. Germline CDR1 is MNHNY and CDR2 is SVGAGI (reference sequence). Germline trimming cut 5 bases from V and 0 bases from J; bases unmatched to any gene: 1. The CDR3 sequence is 14 residues long.

A single count supports this clone. The V gene is TRBV24-1, the J gene TRBJ2-3, with D maybe TRBD2 (5 bases). This CDR3 is built from 13 residues. V lost 6 bases and J lost 4, with 10 bases in between. CDR1 is KGHDR and CDR2 is SFDVKD in the germline V gene. CDR3 nucleotide sequence: TGTGCCACCAGTACCCCGCGGGCAGATACGCAGTATTTT. Its translation: CATSTPRADTQYF.

This clone was seen just once. The V gene is TRBV11-2, the J gene TRBJ2-2; 8 bases are shared with TRBD2. V lost 5 bases to trimming and J lost 7 bases; unmatched junction nucleotides: 12. CDR1 and CDR2 from the germline V gene are SGHAT and FQNNGV. The CDR3 runs to 16 residues. The CDR3 region has the DNA TGTGCCAGCAGCCCCTGGGGGGGACTAGGGGACGGGGAGCTGTTTTTT. It is translated as CASSPWGGLGDGELFF.

V usage is TRBV7-2 and J usage is TRBJ1-5; D uncertain. V lost 5 bases and J 6 bases, leaving 20 bases between the germline ends. The CDR3 loop spans 16 amino acids. CDR1 and CDR2 (germline): SGHTA, FQGNSA. The CDR3 DNA sequence: TGTGCCAGCAGCCTCGGCGCTCTGGGGTTGATTCAGCCCCAGCATTTT. Translation: CASSLGALGLIQPQHF.

V and J are TRBV19 and TRBJ2-7; 10 bases match TRBD1. This CDR3 contains 15 residues. Germline CDR1 reads LNHDA; CDR2 reads SQIVND (reference sequence). V trimming: 4 bases; J trimming: 5 bases; junction bases outside the gene matches: 8. CDR3 protein: CASSTTGTGDNEQYF. CDR3 DNA: TGTGCCAGTAGTACAACCGGGACAGGGGATAACGAGCAGTACTTC. Together with reference TRBV19 and TRBJ2-7, the CDR3 gives the full variable domain: DGGITQSPKYLFRKEGQNVTLSCEQNLNHDAMYWYRQDPGQGLRLIYYSQIVNDFQKGDIAEGYSVSREKKESFPLTVTSAQKNPTAFYLCASSTTGTGDNEQYFGPGTRLTVT.

The chain links TRBV19 to TRBJ2-1; 7 bases fit TRBD1. CDR3 length: 15 amino acids. V was clipped by 3 bases and J by 2 bases; unmatched bases: 4. The germline CDR1 and CDR2 sequences are LNHDA and SQIVND (reference sequence). In DNA, the CDR3 is TGTGCCAGTAGTATGGTGACAGGGCCCTACAATGAGCAGTTCTTC. Translating it yields CASSMVTGPYNEQFF.

The chain is built from TRBV7-2 and TRBJ1-4, with a possible D match to TRBD1 (6 bases). There are 15 residues in the CDR3. The germline V gene has CDR1 SGHTA and CDR2 FQGNSA. V lost 5 bases to trimming and J lost 8 bases, with 18 bases between them. CDR3 amino acids: CASSSEGGAGEKLFF. DNA for the CDR3: TGTGCCAGCAGCAGCGAGGGGGGGGCTGGGGAAAAACTGTTTTTT.

This sequence joins TRBV21-1 and TRBJ2-1; the D call in the table, TRBD1, was not verified against the DNA. TRBV21-1 is given as a pseudogene. The CDR3 spans 15 residues. CDR3 loop: CASSKEDRGRNQQFF. CDR3 DNA sequence: TGTGCCAGCAGCAAAGAGGACAGGGGGCGAAATCAGCAGTTCTTC.

The CDR3 nucleotides read TGCGCCAGCAGTGAGGGACAGGACCTCAAAAACATTCAGTACTTC. As protein: CASSEGQDLKNIQYF. The chain employs TRBV10-2 and TRBJ2-4; 7 bases line up with TRBD1. V was clipped by 2 bases and J by 3 bases; unmatched bases: 4. The CDR3 sequence is 15 residues long. Germline V lookup: CDR1 WSHSY, CDR2 SAAADI.

CDR3 DNA sequence: TGTGCCAGCAGTTACGCCAGAATACCTAATTCACCCCTCCACTTT. Its protein product is CASSYARIPNSPLHF. This chain connects TRBV6-5 to TRBJ1-6, with D unclear. CDR1 is MNHEY, CDR2 SVGAGI, per germline. Trimming took 2 bases from V and 6 from J, leaving 11 bases between them. This CDR3 contains 15 residues.

The rearrangement uses TRBV5-1 and TRBJ1-5; no firm D call. Between the trimmed V and J ends, which lost 4 bases and 4 bases, there was a span of 12 bases. There are 14 residues in the CDR3. From germline, CDR1 is SGHRS and CDR2 YFSETQ. The CDR3, as DNA: TGCGCCAGCAGCCCGGTGGAGGGTAATCAGCCCCAGCATTTT. Its translation is CASSPVEGNQPQHF.

This chain connects TRBV7-2 to TRBJ1-2; unclear D gene. Germline CDR1 is SGHTA and CDR2 is FQGNSA. Trimming stripped 0 bases from V and 4 bases from J, with 6 bases between. The CDR3 extends over 13 amino acids. CDR3 sequence: CASSLAYSYGYTF. In DNA, the CDR3 is TGTGCCAGCAGCTTAGCCTACAGCTATGGCTACACCTTC.

The chain has TRBV9 and TRBJ1-6, with unresolved D. Trimming pared 0 bases from V and 10 bases from J, leaving 8 bases between. The germline gives CDR1 SGDLS, CDR2 YYNGEE. This CDR3 comprises 13 residues. CDR3 nucleotide sequence: TGTGCCAGCAGCGTAGCTGAGGGATCACCCCTCCACTTT. Protein sequence: CASSVAEGSPLHF.

This sequence joins TRBV30 and TRBJ2-5, with a tentative D call TRBD2 (5 bases). There are 14 residues in the CDR3. Germline values: CDR1 GTSNPN, CDR2 SVGIG (reference sequence). Trimming stripped 2 bases from V and 1 base from J, with 11 bases between. DNA of the CDR3: TGTGCCTGGAGTCCCGGGGTCCGCCAAGAGACCCAGTACTTC. Translation: CAWSPGVRQETQYF.

The V gene is TRBV24-1, the J gene TRBJ2-5, with D possibly called TRBD1 or TRBD2 (5 bases each). The CDR3 loop spans 14 amino acids. In germline, CDR1 is KGHDR, CDR2 SFDVKD. Trimming pared 3 bases from V and 5 bases from J, leaving 12 bases between. The CDR3 coding sequence is TGTGCCACCAGTGATGGGGGTTCCGGTGAGACCCAGTACTTC. Its protein is CATSDGGSGETQYF.

This chain uses TRBV30 with TRBJ2-7, with D possibly being TRBD2 (5 bases). CDR3 size: 14 residues. Trimming removed 0 bases from V and 3 bases from J, with 12 bases in between. The germline V gene encodes CDR1 GTSNPN and CDR2 SVGIG (reference sequence). Written as DNA, the CDR3 is TGTGCCTGGAGTGTAGAAAGCGGAAACTACGAGCAGTACTTC. Encoded protein: CAWSVESGNYEQYF.

This chain connects TRBV11-3 to TRBJ2-1; D is perhaps TRBD1 (6 bases). Germline V gives CDR1 SGHNT, CDR2 YENEEA. V lost 4 bases and J lost 4, with 17 bases in between. This CDR3 comprises 16 residues. The CDR3 is CASSSGWDKTYNEQFF. Here the CDR3 DNA reads TGTGCCAGCAGCTCCGGTTGGGACAAGACTTACAATGAGCAGTTCTTC.

The rearrangement uses TRBV9 and TRBJ1-3; D remains ambiguous. This CDR3 is built from 16 residues. Germline CDR1 reads SGDLS; CDR2 reads YYNGEE. The ends were cut back, 3 bases at V and 2 bases at J, with 15 bases in the middle. This CDR3 is CASSASGSLAGNTIYF. As DNA, the CDR3 is TGTGCCAGCAGCGCCTCCGGATCCCTAGCTGGAAACACCATATATTTT.

The chain links TRBV10-3 to TRBJ2-7, with 9 bases lining up with TRBD1. This CDR3 has 15 residues. In germline, CDR1 is ENHRY, CDR2 SYGVKD. The V segment lost 3 bases and the J segment 3 bases; nucleotides outside the gene matches: 6. In DNA, the CDR3 is TGTGCCATCAGTGATAAGACAGGGGGAGACTACGAGCAGTACTTC. Amino acid sequence: CAISDKTGGDYEQYF.